This record concerns one T cell receptor (beta chain) sequence. MiXCR, run by TCRdb on the 5' RACE reads, gives a single entry per CDR3 protein. The table lists over 55,000 distinct CDR3 sequences, approximately 31% of them singletons. Naive CD4+ T cells were purified with Tregs depleted by CD25. The sequence was collected from a female donor with breast cancer. Sequenced material: tumor-infiltrating naive CD4+ T cells sorted from the breast tumor. As for subset: naive CD4+ T cells, CD4+CD45RA+CD25-.

Here the CDR3 DNA reads TGTGCCAGCAGTTTATTGGGGCCTAGAGCCACTGAAGCTTTCTTT. Its protein is CASSLLGPRATEAFF. The V call is TRBV12-3 or TRBV12-4, the J call TRBJ1-1, with D possibly TRBD1 on 5 matching bases. Deletions cut 2 bases from V and 4 bases from J, with 14 bases between. The CDR3 consists of 15 residues.